Listed below are T cell receptor beta chains from one sample, sequenced in a study. TCRdb reprocessed the RT-PCR reads with MiXCR, giving one entry per CDR3 protein. The sample lists about 700,000 distinct CDR3 sequences, more than 13% seen once, with 3.6% in the top ten. The sample consisted of memory CD4+ T cells from blood. These receptors were taken from a female donor in good health, serving as a healthy control. Both conserved end residues are part of each CDR3. The order of the fields is D gene, V gene, J gene, clone size, CDR3 DNA, CDR3 protein. D genes are given only for firm matches. Only some rows state a clone size, as once, few, many or a class for expanded clones.

TRBD1	TRBV15	TRBJ1-3	few	TGTGCCACCAGCAGAGAGCTTGGGGACAGTGGGACCCGAAACACCATATATTTT	CATSRELGDSGTRNTIYF
TRBD1	TRBV20-1	TRBJ1-6	many	TGCAGTGCATCAGTGACAGGGGGAGGGTATAATTCACCCCTCCACTTT	CSASVTGGGYNSPLHF
.	TRBV5-1	TRBJ2-7	.	TGCGCCAGCAGCCCGGACACCCGCGTGGCTTCCTACGAGCAGTACTTC	CASSPDTRVASYEQYF
.	TRBV12-3/TRBV12-4	TRBJ1-3	few	TGTGCCAGCAGTCTCGCCGGGGGCCACTCTGGAAACACCATATATTTT	CASSLAGGHSGNTIYF
.	TRBV27	TRBJ2-1	.	TGTGCCAGCCAAATGGAATTGGGCTCCTACAATGAGCAGTTCTTC	CASQMELGSYNEQFF
.	TRBV3-1	TRBJ1-2	.	TGTGCCAGCAGCCTTGGACTATCAGGGAACTATGGCTACACCTTC	CASSLGLSGNYGYTF
TRBD2	TRBV4-3	TRBJ2-1	.	TGCGCCAGCAGCCGAGAGGGACTAGCGGGTGTGGGGACCTACAATGAGCAGTTCTTC	CASSREGLAGVGTYNEQFF
TRBD1	TRBV30	TRBJ1-5	.	TGTGCCTGGACCGGGACAGAGAATCAGCCCCAGCATTTT	CAWTGTENQPQHF
.	TRBV7-2	TRBJ2-3	.	TGTGCCAGCAGCTTTACGAGAGATACGCAGTATTTT	CASSFTRDTQYF
TRBD1	TRBV27	TRBJ2-3	.	TGTGCCAGCAGTTTATCCAACAGGGGGTACGGTACAGATACGCAGTATTTT	CASSLSNRGYGTDTQYF
.	TRBV5-1	TRBJ2-2	.	TGCGCCAGCAGGGAGGTTATTGAAGGGATCGGGGAGCTGTTTTTT	CASREVIEGIGELFF
.	TRBV5-1	TRBJ2-2	many	TGCGCCAGCAGCTTGCCAGGAGGAGGCACCGGGGAGCTGTTTTTT	CASSLPGGGTGELFF
.	TRBV20-1	TRBJ1-2	.	TGCAGTGCTAGAATGAGGCGTGCGATTAACTATGGCTACACCTTC	CSARMRRAINYGYTF
.	TRBV12-3/TRBV12-4	TRBJ1-2	many	TGTGCCAGCACCCGAGGGCATGGCTACACCTTC	CASTRGHGYTF
TRBD2	TRBV12-3/TRBV12-4	TRBJ2-1	.	TGTGCCAGCACCATAGCGGGAGTAGGTTACAATGAGCAGTTCTTC	CASTIAGVGYNEQFF
.	TRBV10-3	TRBJ2-7	many	TGTGCCATCAGTGAAGCGGCTAGCTCTTTGGTAGACGAGCAGTACTTC	CAISEAASSLVDEQYF
.	TRBV6-5	TRBJ1-1	.	TGTGCCAGCACCTCACCCGGGACCGCTGGAGGTAGAGCTTTCTTT	CASTSPGTAGGRAFF
TRBD1	TRBV27	TRBJ2-5	many	TGTGCCAGCAGTTTGTCCAGACAGGGCCAAGAGACCCAGTACTTC	CASSLSRQGQETQYF
TRBD2	TRBV20-1	TRBJ2-7	many	TGCAGTGCCCTACGGCGGGAGGAAGTCTACGAGCAGTACTTC	CSALRREEVYEQYF
.	TRBV10-3	TRBJ2-7	few	TGTGCCATCAGTGAGTCACGGATCTCCTACGAGCAGTACTTC	CAISESRISYEQYF
TRBD1	TRBV19	TRBJ2-7	few	TGTGCCAGTAGACCGACAGGGGGCTGGCAGTACTTC	CASRPTGGWQYF
TRBD2	TRBV10-3	TRBJ2-7	many	TGTGCCATCAGTGAGGTACTAGCGGGAGGGAGGGAGCAGTACTTC	CAISEVLAGGREQYF
.	TRBV5-5	TRBJ2-7	few	TGTGCCAGCAGCTTGTCACAGAACCCCTACGAGCAGTACTTC	CASSLSQNPYEQYF
.	TRBV5-4	TRBJ1-2	few	TGTGCCAGCAGCTTGTATGGGGCTTCTCGAGGCTACACCTTC	CASSLYGASRGYTF
TRBD2	TRBV25-1	TRBJ2-7	few	TGTGCCAGCAGTCACAGACTAGCGGGAGGGGAAGAGCAGTACTTC	CASSHRLAGGEEQYF
.	TRBV5-1	TRBJ2-5	many	TGCGCCAGCAGCACAATGTTAGGAGAGACCCAGTACTTC	CASSTMLGETQYF
TRBD1	TRBV4-1	TRBJ1-6	.	TGCGCCAGCAGCCCCCAGGGACAGGGTAATTCACCCCTCCACTTT	CASSPQGQGNSPLHF
TRBD2	TRBV11-2	TRBJ2-7	few	TGTGCCAGCAGCTTGGGACTAGCGAGAGAATCCTACGAGCAGTACTTC	CASSLGLARESYEQYF
TRBD1	TRBV6-2/TRBV6-3	TRBJ2-1	many	TGTGCCAGCAGCCTGGGACAGGGGGCCCTAGGGATTGAGCAGTTCTTC	CASSLGQGALGIEQFF
.	TRBV15	TRBJ1-5	few	TGTGCCACCAGCAGAGATCGGGAGGGCTCGGGCAATCAGCCCCAGCATTTT	CATSRDREGSGNQPQHF
.	TRBV7-2	TRBJ1-5	many	TGTGCCAGCAGCTTAGAAGAGGGGACCGGTGGGGGTCAGCCCCAGCATTTT	CASSLEEGTGGGQPQHF
.	TRBV7-9	TRBJ2-5	few	TGTGCCAGCAGCAGATTTTTGGGGACCCAGTACTTC	CASSRFLGTQYF
TRBD2	TRBV5-1	TRBJ2-1	many	TGCGCCAGCAGGGCGCGGGAGCGCAACTACAATGAGCAGTTCTTC	CASRARERNYNEQFF
.	TRBV10-3	TRBJ2-2	many	TGTGCCATCAGTGAAGGCAGCCGGACGAACACCGGGGAGCTGTTTTTT	CAISEGSRTNTGELFF
.	TRBV20-1	TRBJ2-1	many	TGCAGTGCTAGAGACACCTCCGGGCAGAGCCTTTACAATGAGCAGTTCTTC	CSARDTSGQSLYNEQFF
.	TRBV4-1	TRBJ1-2	.	TGCGCCAGCACCTCGACAGGTTTAAGCTATGGCTACACCTTC	CASTSTGLSYGYTF
.	TRBV12-3/TRBV12-4	TRBJ1-2	.	TGTGCCAGCAGTTTTAGGACATTTAACTATGGCTACACCTTC	CASSFRTFNYGYTF
.	TRBV12-3/TRBV12-4	TRBJ1-5	many	TGTGCCAGCAGTCACCGGGACACCATGACAAGCAATCAGCCCCAGCATTTT	CASSHRDTMTSNQPQHF
.	TRBV6-5	TRBJ2-6	many	TGTGCCAGCAGCTATCGGCACTCTGGGGCCAACGTCCTGACTTTC	CASSYRHSGANVLTF
.	TRBV4-2	TRBJ2-7	few	TGTGCCAGCAGCCAAGATTGGGTCGGGGGAAGCTCCTACGAGCAGTACTTC	CASSQDWVGGSSYEQYF
TRBD2	TRBV24-1	TRBJ2-1	.	TGTGCCACCAGTGACCGCGGACTAGCGGGAGATAATGAGCAGTTCTTC	CATSDRGLAGDNEQFF
TRBD1	TRBV5-6	TRBJ2-2	.	TGTGCCAGCAGCCGCGAAACAGGGGCTAACACCGGGGAGCTGTTTTTT	CASSRETGANTGELFF
TRBD1	TRBV7-3	TRBJ2-5	many	TGTGCCAGCAGCTTAACAGGGGGCGCAGAGACCCAGTACTTC	CASSLTGGAETQYF
TRBD2	TRBV7-2	TRBJ2-1	many	TGTGCCAGCAGTTCTAATGGCGCGGGAGGGCCCTCCTACAATGAGCAGTTCTTC	CASSSNGAGGPSYNEQFF
TRBD1	TRBV14	TRBJ2-2	once	TGTGCCAGCAGCCAAGATCGGATCGGGGCACAGGGGACCTCTTACACCGGGGAGCTGCTTTTT	CASSQDRIGAQGTSYTGELLF
TRBD2	TRBV9	TRBJ2-3	.	TGTGCCAGCAGCGTTAGCGGGAGGGCCCCAGATACGCAGTATTTT	CASSVSGRAPDTQYF